The 18 T cell receptor beta chains in this list originate from one sample, sequenced in a study of regulatory T cells in long-lasting Graves disease. HTBI primers from iRepertoire and Arm-PCR of CDR3 regions yielded the TCR beta libraries. TCRdb reprocessed the multiplex PCR reads via MiXCR and lists one record per CDR3 protein. The table shows about 660,000 distinct CDR3 sequences, with around 30% occurring only once. Time point meaning: persistent/refractory GD, antithyroid drugs over 5 years with positive TRAb. RNA from PBMCs was the source of the TCR library. Sequencing used peripheral blood mononuclear cells (PBMCs), obtained when the disease was refractory, from a patient treated with antithyroid drugs. These receptors were taken from a female donor with Graves disease.

This clonotype has only a few counts. The V call is TRBV20-1, the J call TRBJ2-7; TRBD2 matches at 10 bases. V lost 3 bases to trimming and J lost 5 bases; unmatched junction nucleotides: 10. The CDR3 is made up of 15 amino acids. The germline CDR1 and CDR2 sequences are DFQATT and SNEGSKA (reference sequence). The CDR3 spells CSASGAGTSANEQYF. The DNA for the CDR3 is TGCAGTGCTAGCGGGGCTGGGACTAGCGCCAACGAGCAGTACTTC.

This sequence joins TRBV28 and TRBJ1-1, with D perhaps TRBD1 (6 bases). This CDR3 has 14 residues. The germline CDR1 and CDR2 sequences are MDHEN and SYDVKM. V lost 5 bases and J lost 1, with 11 bases in between. The CDR3 loop reads CASSRGGANTEAFF. CDR3 nucleotide sequence: TGTGCCAGCAGTCGGGGGGGGGCGAACACTGAAGCTTTCTTT.

The chain is built from TRBV5-1 and TRBJ1-2; the D is unclear. The ends were cut back, 4 bases at V and 5 bases at J, with 18 bases in the middle. The CDR3 contains 15 residues. Germline loops: CDR1 SGHRS, CDR2 YFSETQ. CDR3 region: CASSVRPDQLYGYTF. In nucleotides, the CDR3 is TGCGCCAGCAGCGTCCGGCCGGACCAATTATATGGCTACACCTTC.

In its sample, this clonotype was seen many times. The J gene is TRBJ2-7, the V gene TRBV13, with 9 bases matching TRBD1. This CDR3 comprises 16 residues. Trimming took 5 bases from V and 6 from J; bases not matched to a gene: 14. Looked up from germline, CDR1 is PRHDT and CDR2 is FYEKMQ (reference sequence). DNA of the CDR3: TGTGCCAGCAGCCTCCCACCGGGACAGGGAATTTCCGAGCAGTACTTC. Its translation: CASSLPPGQGISEQYF. Supplemented by reference TRBV13 and TRBJ2-7, the full variable domain reads AAGVIQSPRHLIKEKRETATLKCYPIPRHDTVYWYQQGPGQDPQFLISFYEKMQSDKGSIPDRFSAQQFSDYHSELNMSSLELGDSALYFCASSLPPGQGISEQYFGPGTRLTVT.

The table lists this clonotype with a few counts. V and J are TRBV19 and TRBJ1-1, with a weak D call TRBD1 (5 bases). The CDR3 sequence is 15 residues long. Between the trimmed V and J ends, which lost 9 bases and 2 bases, there was a span of 19 bases. Germline V gives CDR1 LNHDA, CDR2 SQIVND (reference sequence). The CDR3 nucleotides are TGTGCCAGCAACCCGGGAGGGACGTTTAACACTGAAGCTTTCTTT. Protein sequence: CASNPGGTFNTEAFF.

Ten or more counts support this clonotype. CDR3: CASSYRGAQDYGYTF. In DNA form, the CDR3 reads TGTGCCAGCAGTTACCGGGGGGCGCAGGACTATGGCTACACCTTC. The V and J genes are TRBV6-5 and TRBJ1-2; weak D call: TRBD1 (6 bases). Looked up from germline, CDR1 is MNHEY and CDR2 is SVGAGI. Trimming pared 2 bases from V and 3 bases from J, leaving 13 bases between. CDR3 size: 15 residues.

This sequence joins TRBV28 and TRBJ2-7; D is possibly TRBD1 (5 bases). The CDR3 loop spans 11 amino acids. Trimming left V 7 bases short and J 6 bases short, with 10 bases between. Germline V gives CDR1 MDHEN, CDR2 SYDVKM. The CDR3 sequence is CASTSQGEQYF. Written as DNA, the CDR3 is TGTGCCAGCACCTCCCAGGGCGAGCAGTACTTC.

This clonotype occurred a few times. The chain uses TRBV5-1 and TRBJ2-7; 8 bases match TRBD1. Germline V gene data show CDR1 as SGHRS and CDR2 as YFSETQ. The CDR3 contains 15 residues. The V segment lost 4 bases and the J segment 7 bases; nucleotides outside the gene matches: 13. The CDR3: CASSPPRQGFGEQYF. The CDR3, as DNA: TGCGCCAGCAGCCCGCCCCGACAGGGGTTTGGTGAGCAGTACTTC.

The chain is built from TRBV12-3 or TRBV12-4 and TRBJ2-7; weak D call: TRBD2 (5 bases). This CDR3 has 14 amino acids. The V gene lost 2 bases and the J gene lost 4 bases, with 12 bases spanning the gap. The CDR3 coding sequence is TGTGCCAGCAGTTTAATCGGGGATCGGTACGAGCAGTACTTC. It specifies CASSLIGDRYEQYF.

The CDR3 here is CASCPALSVGGEEKLFF. DNA for the CDR3: TGTGCCAGCTGCCCGGCCCTTAGTGTCGGCGGGGAGGAAAAACTGTTTTTT. This chain uses TRBV7-9 with TRBJ1-4; D gene unclear. CDR3 length: 17 amino acids. Trimming shortened V by 8 bases and J by 8 bases, and 27 bases separated the two germline ends. Germline CDR1 SEHNR, CDR2 FQNEAQ (reference sequence).

Only a few counts were recorded for this clonotype. V is TRBV30 and J is TRBJ1-5; D perhaps matches TRBD1 (6 bases). The length of the CDR3 is 13 residues. Germline V gene sequence: CDR1 GTSNPN, CDR2 SVGIG (reference sequence). Between the trimmed V and J ends, which lost 4 bases and 6 bases, there was a span of 13 bases. The CDR3 coding sequence is TGTGCCTGGAACCCAGGAGGGGGTCAGCCCCAGCATTTT. This encodes CAWNPGGGQPQHF.

This clonotype was seen a few times. V usage is TRBV10-3 and J usage is TRBJ1-6, with a tentative D call TRBD1 (5 bases). Per germline, CDR1 ENHRY and CDR2 SYGVKD. The CDR3 is 14 residues long. Trimming stripped 6 bases from V and 5 bases from J, with 11 bases between. CDR3 in amino acids: CAISRDPNNSPLHF. As DNA, the CDR3 is TGTGCCATCAGCCGGGACCCCAATAATTCACCCCTCCACTTT.

This clonotype occurred a few times. The CDR3 loop reads CSAARGEAGYTF. The CDR3 DNA reads TGCAGCGCCGCCAGGGGCGAGGCTGGCTACACCTTC. This rearrangement joins TRBV29-1 to TRBJ1-2; maybe TRBD1 (6 bases). V was pared by 7 bases and J by 7 bases, with 16 bases between. Germline lookup yields CDR1 SQVTM and CDR2 ANQGSEA. The CDR3 loop spans 12 amino acids.

The table lists this clonotype with a few counts. The CDR3 nucleotides read TGTGCCAGCACCGCGGACAGCCTGGGGAATCAGCCCCAGCATTTT. This translates into CASTADSLGNQPQHF. The chain joins TRBV6-1 to TRBJ1-5; maybe TRBD1 (6 bases). The CDR3 totals 15 residues. V gave up 7 bases and J gave up 4 bases, with 17 bases separating them. CDR1 is MNHNS, CDR2 SASEGT, per germline.

This clonotype came up many times. The chain uses TRBV11-2 and TRBJ2-5, with a tentative D call TRBD1 (5 bases). CDR1 is SGHAT and CDR2 is FQNNGV in the germline V gene. The ends were cut back, 1 base at V and 5 bases at J, with 14 bases in the middle. This CDR3 is 15 amino acids long. CDR3 region: CASSLVGALIETQYF. CDR3 sequence (DNA): TGTGCCAGCAGCTTAGTAGGGGCCCTGATCGAGACCCAGTACTTC. Full variable domain (remainder filled in from reference TRBV11-2 and TRBJ2-5): EAGVAQSPRYKIIEKRQSVAFWCNPISGHATLYWYQQILGQGPKLLIQFQNNGVVDDSQLPKDRFSAERLKGVDSTLKIQPAKLEDSAVYLCASSLVGALIETQYFGPGTRLLVL.

V gene TRBV30 combines with J gene TRBJ1-1, with no clear D. V lost 2 bases and J 4 bases, leaving 14 bases between the germline ends. There are 14 residues in the CDR3. Germline V gives CDR1 GTSNPN, CDR2 SVGIG (reference sequence). CDR3 residues: CAWSQDSLSTEAFF. In nucleotides, the CDR3 is TGTGCCTGGAGTCAGGACTCTCTGAGCACTGAAGCTTTCTTT.

At least ten counts were recorded for this clonotype. The CDR3 protein is CASSQGRDTEAFF. The DNA of the CDR3 is TGTGCCAGCAGCCAAGGGCGGGACACTGAAGCTTTCTTT. The rearrangement joins TRBV3-1 to TRBJ1-1; D ambiguous. The length of the CDR3 is 13 residues. V lost 1 base and J 3 bases, leaving 6 bases between the germline ends. Germline V lookup: CDR1 LGHDT, CDR2 YNNKEL (reference sequence). Variable domain in full (rest from reference TRBV3-1 and TRBJ1-1): DTAVSQTPKYLVTQMGNDKSIKCEQNLGHDTMYWYKQDSKKFLKIMFSYNNKELIINETVPNRFSPKSPDKAHLNLHINSLELGDSAVYFCASSQGRDTEAFFGQGTRLTVV.

The chain couples TRBV18 to TRBJ2-5; tentatively, D is TRBD1 (6 bases). V was pared by 4 bases and J by 3 bases, with 12 bases between. CDR3 length: 14 amino acids. Germline CDR1 reads KGHSH; CDR2 reads LQKENI. CDR3 sequence (DNA): TGTGCCAGCTCACGAAGGACAGAGAAAGAGACCCAGTACTTC. Amino acid sequence: CASSRRTEKETQYF.